This paragraph reports one T cell receptor (beta chain). These data are taken from a study of blood T cell repertoires in COVID-19. V trimming: 6 bases; J trimming: 3 bases; junction bases outside the gene matches: 6. Germline V gene sequence: CDR1 MDHEN, CDR2 SYDVKM. The CDR3 has 14 residues. Libraries were prepared by immunoSEQ multiplex PCR; TCRdb keeps only in-frame clonotypes and omits some of them. The repertoire consists of 80,000 or so clones, with around 90% occurring once and the leading ten covering about 1%. Sequencing used peripheral blood. This receptor was identified in a woman aged 45-59 years in a cohort sampled during active COVID-19. The chain is built from TRBV28 and TRBJ1-2; 8 positions match TRBD1. The CDR3 bases are TGTGCCAGCAGACCGGACAGGGACGACTATGGCTACACCTTC. This codes for CASRPDRDDYGYTF.